This T cell receptor (beta chain) was identified in a study of spatial heterogeneity in lung cancer. Trimming cost V 2 bases and J 2 bases, with 12 bases left between them. Germline V gives CDR1 SGHVS, CDR2 FQNEAQ. The CDR3 covers 15 residues. Carried by each TCR cDNA molecule was a unique molecular identifier. TCRdb re-derived calls from the 5' RACE reads in MiXCR, one entry per CDR3 protein. The sample includes roughly 46,000 distinct CDR3 sequences, about 11% of them seen just once. Study findings and constraints: Ubiquitous expanded tumor TCRs were observed in blood more at resection than follow-up.

Time point described: sample taken at primary tumor resection. Whole RNA was taken from tumor, nontumor lung or frozen PBMC; it was then sequenced unsorted. This clonotype was seen a few times. The antigen remains undetermined. This TCR derives from a female donor with early-stage non-small cell lung cancer. The J gene is TRBJ2-5, the V gene TRBV7-8; no firm D call. Here the sequenced sample was PBMCs, taken at surgery. The CDR3 reads CASSLSVGYQETQYF. The DNA for the CDR3 is TGTGCCAGCAGCTTAAGCGTGGGTTATCAAGAGACCCAGTACTTC.